Listed below are T cell receptor beta chains from one sample, sequenced in a study of early T cells in non-severe SARS-CoV-2 infection. TCRdb fed the 5' RACE reads into MiXCR, producing one record per CDR3 protein. In the table there are under 70,000 distinct CDR3 sequences, 4.5% to 7% of which are singletons. The material sequenced was whole blood. All receptors derive from an adult who was a healthcare worker with PCR-confirmed SARS-CoV-2 infection or an uninfected control (not recorded which). CDR3s include the opening cysteine and the closing phenylalanine or tryptophan. The order of the fields is CDR3 DNA, CDR3 protein, clone size, J gene, D gene, V gene. A D gene is named only where the DNA matches it firmly. Clone size, where shown, is once, few, many, or a class for clones that have expanded.

DNA: TGTGCCAGCAGCTGTTCACAGGGGAACTATGGCTACACCTTC; CDR3: CASSCSQGNYGYTF; size: few; J: TRBJ1-2; D: TRBD1; V: TRBV7-6
DNA: TGCGCCAGCAGCCCGGAGAACCAAGAGACCCAGTACTTC; CDR3: CASSPENQETQYF; size: many; J: TRBJ2-5; D: -; V: TRBV4-1
DNA: TGTGCCAGCAGTTCCCAAGAGGCCCAGCATTTT; CDR3: CASSSQEAQHF; size: -; J: TRBJ1-5; D: -; V: TRBV6-6
DNA: TGCAGCGTTGTATCAGGGACAGGACCCTACGAGCAGTACTTC; CDR3: CSVVSGTGPYEQYF; size: medium-sized; J: TRBJ2-7; D: TRBD1; V: TRBV29-1
DNA: TGCAGCGTTGACCACCGGGGGCGCGAGGGGAGCACTGAAGCTTTCTTT; CDR3: CSVDHRGREGSTEAFF; size: many; J: TRBJ1-1; D: -; V: TRBV29-1
DNA: TGTGCCACCAGCAGAGATCCCGGACTAAACTACGAGCAGTACTTC; CDR3: CATSRDPGLNYEQYF; size: few; J: TRBJ2-7; D: -; V: TRBV15
DNA: TGTGCCAGCCACGGGCTGGGCTACGAGCAGTACTTC; CDR3: CASHGLGYEQYF; size: few; J: TRBJ2-7; D: -; V: TRBV6-5
DNA: TGCGCCAGCAGCTTGGTGGCAGGGGAGCTGTTTTTT; CDR3: CASSLVAGELFF; size: few; J: TRBJ2-2; D: -; V: TRBV5-1
DNA: TGCGCCAGCAGCTTGGAAGGAGCTGGGACCCAGTACTTC; CDR3: CASSLEGAGTQYF; size: many; J: TRBJ2-5; D: -; V: TRBV5-1
DNA: TGTGCCAGCAGCCTGGGACTAGCGGGGTTCACAGATACGCAGTATTTT; CDR3: CASSLGLAGFTDTQYF; size: many; J: TRBJ2-3; D: TRBD2; V: TRBV5-4
DNA: TGTGCCTGGAACAGCGTCACTAGTGAAAAACTGTTTTTT; CDR3: CAWNSVTSEKLFF; size: -; J: TRBJ1-4; D: -; V: TRBV30
DNA: TGTGCCCTCCAGAGCGCTAGCGGGAATGCAGATACGCAGTATTTT; CDR3: CALQSASGNADTQYF; size: many; J: TRBJ2-3; D: TRBD2; V: TRBV6-1
DNA: TGTGCCAGCAGCTCGGAACAGAAGCAAGAGACCCAGTACTTC; CDR3: CASSSEQKQETQYF; size: few; J: TRBJ2-5; D: -; V: TRBV5-5
DNA: TGTGCCAGCAGCTTAGATAGCAATCAGCCCCAGCATTTT; CDR3: CASSLDSNQPQHF; size: -; J: TRBJ1-5; D: -; V: TRBV7-2
DNA: TGCGCCAGCAGCCTAAACACAGATACGCAGTATTTT; CDR3: CASSLNTDTQYF; size: few; J: TRBJ2-3; D: -; V: TRBV5-1
DNA: TGTGCCAGCAGCCGACCGGACACCCCAACTAATGAAAAACTGTTTTTT; CDR3: CASSRPDTPTNEKLFF; size: -; J: TRBJ1-4; D: -; V: TRBV6-6
DNA: TGTGCCAGCAGCCTAGCGGGGGTCACAGATACGCAGTATTTT; CDR3: CASSLAGVTDTQYF; size: -; J: TRBJ2-3; D: TRBD2; V: TRBV6-5
DNA: TGCGCCAGCAGCCCGGGACTAGCGGGTTACACAGATACGCAGTATTTT; CDR3: CASSPGLAGYTDTQYF; size: many; J: TRBJ2-3; D: TRBD2; V: TRBV5-1
DNA: TGCAGCGTTGACCAGGGGAATGAAGCTTTCTTT; CDR3: CSVDQGNEAFF; size: few; J: TRBJ1-1; D: -; V: TRBV29-1
DNA: TGTGCCAGCAGCTTAGAAACGACTTTCTATGGCTACACCTTC; CDR3: CASSLETTFYGYTF; size: many; J: TRBJ1-2; D: -; V: TRBV7-2
DNA: TGTGCCAGCAGTTGGGACAGGGGAAGGAACACTGAAGCTTTCTTT; CDR3: CASSWDRGRNTEAFF; size: many; J: TRBJ1-1; D: TRBD1; V: TRBV6-5
DNA: TGTGCCAGCCGGCCCAGCGGGTCTAGCACAGATACGCAGTATTTT; CDR3: CASRPSGSSTDTQYF; size: few; J: TRBJ2-3; D: -; V: TRBV12-3/TRBV12-4
DNA: TGTGCCAGCAGCGCGCGGACGGCCTACGAGCAGTACTTC; CDR3: CASSARTAYEQYF; size: many; J: TRBJ2-7; D: -; V: TRBV7-9
DNA: TGTGCCAGCAGCCCACTAGCGGGAGGGCCCCACGAGACCCAGTACTTC; CDR3: CASSPLAGGPHETQYF; size: -; J: TRBJ2-5; D: TRBD2; V: TRBV6-5
DNA: TGCAGTGCTAGGCGAGACAGGTTCTACGAGCAGTACTTC; CDR3: CSARRDRFYEQYF; size: many; J: TRBJ2-7; D: -; V: TRBV20-1
DNA: TGTGCCAGCAGTTTCGAGGGGTACGAGCAGTACTTC; CDR3: CASSFEGYEQYF; size: few; J: TRBJ2-7; D: -; V: TRBV6-5
DNA: TGCAGCGTTGAGACGGGGGCGCCAAAAGAGACCCAGTACTTC; CDR3: CSVETGAPKETQYF; size: -; J: TRBJ2-5; D: -; V: TRBV29-1
DNA: TGTGCCAGCAGTACCCCCGAGATGAACACTGAAGCTTTCTTT; CDR3: CASSTPEMNTEAFF; size: many; J: TRBJ1-1; D: -; V: TRBV7-8
DNA: TGCAGTGCTAGAGGATTGTACGGGGGAGGCGTTGAGACCCAGTACTTC; CDR3: CSARGLYGGGVETQYF; size: -; J: TRBJ2-5; D: -; V: TRBV20-1
DNA: TGTGCCAGCAGGGGACTAGCGGGGGGGTATGAAGAGACCCAGTACTTC; CDR3: CASRGLAGGYEETQYF; size: many; J: TRBJ2-5; D: TRBD2; V: TRBV28
DNA: TGCGCCAGCAGCGGGGGCGCAGGGTCGGCTGAAAAACTGTTTTTT; CDR3: CASSGGAGSAEKLFF; size: many; J: TRBJ1-4; D: -; V: TRBV5-1
DNA: TGTGCCAGCAGCGTAGCACGGGGGCGGCTCTCCTACAATGAGCAGTTCTTC; CDR3: CASSVARGRLSYNEQFF; size: many; J: TRBJ2-1; D: -; V: TRBV9
DNA: TGTGCCAGCAGCTCGACGGATACGCAGTATTTT; CDR3: CASSSTDTQYF; size: many; J: TRBJ2-3; D: -; V: TRBV11-2
DNA: TGTGCCAGCAGTTTAAGACTAGCGGGGGGAGGGGACAATGAGCAGTTCTTC; CDR3: CASSLRLAGGGDNEQFF; size: -; J: TRBJ2-1; D: TRBD2; V: TRBV12-3/TRBV12-4
DNA: TGTGCCAGCAGTTTCCGGGGGGAGCAGTACTTC; CDR3: CASSFRGEQYF; size: many; J: TRBJ2-7; D: -; V: TRBV27
DNA: TGCGCCAGCAGCTTCAGACTAGCGGGGGGCATACAAGAGACCCAGTACTTC; CDR3: CASSFRLAGGIQETQYF; size: -; J: TRBJ2-5; D: TRBD2; V: TRBV5-1
DNA: TGTGCCAGCAGCTTCGAGGGAGTTGATTCTGAGACCCAGTACTTC; CDR3: CASSFEGVDSETQYF; size: many; J: TRBJ2-5; D: -; V: TRBV7-2
DNA: TGTGCCAGCAGAGGACAGGGGTCCTCCTACGAGCAGTACTTC; CDR3: CASRGQGSSYEQYF; size: many; J: TRBJ2-7; D: TRBD1; V: TRBV6-6
DNA: TGTGCCAGCTCACCACGGGCAGATACGCAGTATTTT; CDR3: CASSPRADTQYF; size: many; J: TRBJ2-3; D: -; V: TRBV18
DNA: TGTGCCAGCAGCGTTGGACAGGTCCCTTCCTACGAGCAGTACTTC; CDR3: CASSVGQVPSYEQYF; size: many; J: TRBJ2-7; D: TRBD1; V: TRBV7-9
DNA: TGTGCCAGCAGTTTATGGAGTCTAGCGGGGGGTCCCGGGGAGCTGTTTTTT; CDR3: CASSLWSLAGGPGELFF; size: many; J: TRBJ2-2; D: TRBD2; V: TRBV28
DNA: TGTGCCAGCAGCCACATCCCTCAAGGAACTAATGAAAAACTGTTTTTT; CDR3: CASSHIPQGTNEKLFF; size: -; J: TRBJ1-4; D: -; V: TRBV5-5
DNA: TGTGCCATCAGTGGGAGGGCGAACCAAGAGACCCAGTACTTC; CDR3: CAISGRANQETQYF; size: -; J: TRBJ2-5; D: -; V: TRBV10-3
DNA: TGCGCCAGCAGAACAGAGAACACTGAAGCTTTCTTT; CDR3: CASRTENTEAFF; size: many; J: TRBJ1-1; D: -; V: TRBV5-1
DNA: TGTGCCTGGAAATCTGCTACGCAGTATTTT; CDR3: CAWKSATQYF; size: many; J: TRBJ2-3; D: -; V: TRBV30
DNA: TGTGCCAGCTCACCTACATGGGGGGCCGGGCGTTCCCCGCTAAACTATGGCTACACCTTC; CDR3: CASSPTWGAGRSPLNYGYTF; size: many; J: TRBJ1-2; D: -; V: TRBV18
DNA: TGTGCCAGCAGCACCGGACAGGCTACTGATGAGCAGTTCTTC; CDR3: CASSTGQATDEQFF; size: large; J: TRBJ2-1; D: TRBD1; V: TRBV9
DNA: TGTGCCAGCAGCAAGGCTATCTTTGGGGCCAACGTCCTGACTTTC; CDR3: CASSKAIFGANVLTF; size: -; J: TRBJ2-6; D: -; V: TRBV6-5
DNA: TGCGCCAGCAGCTTTCTTCAAGGTCCCAATGAGCAGTTCTTC; CDR3: CASSFLQGPNEQFF; size: few; J: TRBJ2-1; D: -; V: TRBV5-1
DNA: TGTGCCAGCAGCTTAACGGACAGGGGCGGAGAGACCCAGTACTTC; CDR3: CASSLTDRGGETQYF; size: many; J: TRBJ2-5; D: TRBD1; V: TRBV11-2
DNA: TGCGCCAGCAGCCTAGCGGGAGGCCCCCAGGGGACCCAGTACTTC; CDR3: CASSLAGGPQGTQYF; size: -; J: TRBJ2-5; D: TRBD2; V: TRBV10-2
DNA: TGTGCCAGCAGCTTACGAAAGGGCCCCGGGACTAATTCACCCCTCCACTTT; CDR3: CASSLRKGPGTNSPLHF; size: few; J: TRBJ1-6; D: -; V: TRBV7-9
DNA: TGTGCCAGCAGTGCCTACGATAATTCACCCCTCCACTTT; CDR3: CASSAYDNSPLHF; size: few; J: TRBJ1-6; D: -; V: TRBV6-1
DNA: TGTGCCAGCTCACCCCCAGGGGCTACCTCCTACGAGCAGTACTTC; CDR3: CASSPPGATSYEQYF; size: many; J: TRBJ2-7; D: -; V: TRBV18